This TCR beta chain was found in a study of blood T cells in healthy people across ages. This CDR3 region has 14 residues. Germline loops: CDR1 MDHEN, CDR2 SYDVKM. V gave up 5 bases and J gave up 6 bases; unmatched junction bases: 8. On this clonotype: Its antigen is currently unknown.

Isolation of PBMCs gave at least 6 million cells per sample. There were at least 5.5 micrograms of total RNA extracted from every sample. Study outcomes and limitations: TCR beta diversity per million T cells fell roughly linearly with age.

Primed by a sample-barcoded 5' primer and a J-beta primer mix, a second PCR proceeded for about 7 to 11 cycles. A minimum of 2.5 million CDR3-containing paired-end reads was obtained for each sample. TCRdb redid the calling of the 5' RACE reads with MiXCR, one entry per CDR3 protein. Altogether some 900,000 distinct CDR3 sequences are present, roughly 43% being singletons, with the ten largest covering 10% to 15%. This chain connects TRBV28 to TRBJ2-7; 9 positions agree with TRBD2. The specimen was blood. The source of this sequence is a young man in good health. CDR3 region: CASSPPGTSSEQYF. In DNA form, the CDR3 reads TGTGCCAGCAGTCCCCCCGGGACTAGCTCCGAGCAGTACTTC.